The 27 T cell receptor beta chains below all came from one sample that was sequenced in a study of T cell responses to AZD1222 COVID-19 vaccine. The data were produced by immunoSEQ multiplex PCR, yet TCRdb's version contains in-frame clones alone and is incomplete. The data hold some 110,000 clones, with around 89% observed a single time. The sample was peripheral blood, taken 28 days after the second AZD1222 dose. The origin of the receptors is an adult who received the AZD1222 COVID-19 vaccine.

The chain links TRBV5-6 to TRBJ2-5; possibly TRBD1 for D (7 bases). The V gene lost 2 bases and the J gene lost 5 bases, with 16 bases spanning the gap. CDR3 length: 15 residues. In germline, CDR1 is SGHDT, CDR2 YYEEEE. CDR3 coding DNA: TGTGCCAGCAGCTTATCAGGGGGGATGGTGGAGACCCAGTACTTC. This gives the protein CASSLSGGMVETQYF.

The J gene is TRBJ1-1, the V gene TRBV11-2; D possibly corresponds to TRBD1 (5 bases). The CDR3 extends over 13 amino acids. V lost 3 bases, J lost 7 bases, and 12 bases lay in between. Germline-derived CDR1 and CDR2 are SGHAT and FQNNGV. The DNA of the CDR3 is TGTGCCAGCAGCTTCGATGGGACGAGTGAAGCTTTCTTT. Its protein product is CASSFDGTSEAFF.

This chain connects TRBV28 to TRBJ1-2; a possible D gene is TRBD1 (5 bases). This CDR3 region has 16 residues. Germline CDR1 MDHEN, CDR2 SYDVKM. V lost 2 bases, J lost 2 bases, and 15 bases lay in between. The CDR3 DNA is TGTGCCAGCAGTTTACGAGGGGAGGGCCGCAACTATGGCTACACCTTC. Encoded protein: CASSLRGEGRNYGYTF.

The gene calls are TRBV11-3 and TRBJ1-2; 9 nucleotides line up with TRBD1. Germline V CDR1 and CDR2: SGHNT, YENEEA. V lost 5 bases to trimming and J lost 6 bases; unmatched junction nucleotides: 7. The CDR3 contains 14 residues. DNA of the CDR3: TGTGCCAGCAGCGTAGGACAGGGGTTCAATGGCTACACCTTC. It yields the protein CASSVGQGFNGYTF.

This clone came up once. The chain has TRBV5-1 and TRBJ1-2, with D perhaps matching TRBD1 (5 bases). This CDR3 comprises 14 residues. Germline V CDR1 and CDR2: SGHRS, YFSETQ. V lost 0 bases and J 8 bases, leaving 14 bases between the germline ends. The CDR3 is CASSLAWGERGYTF. CDR3 bases: TGCGCCAGCAGCTTGGCCTGGGGGGAACGCGGCTACACCTTC.

The V call is TRBV7-8, the J call TRBJ1-5, with D unclear. CDR3 size: 15 residues. Trimming removed 2 bases at V and 15 bases at J, with 23 bases between. Germline V gene lookup returns CDR1 SGHVS and CDR2 FQNEAQ. CDR3 in DNA: TGTGCCAGCAGCTTACTTCCGACCGGGAGAATCATCTTGCATTTT. It is translated as CASSLLPTGRIILHF.

This clone was seen once. This chain joins TRBV7-3 and TRBJ2-7; 9 positions match TRBD1. V lost 4 bases, J lost 3 bases, and 7 bases stayed unmatched. The CDR3 is 15 amino acids. Germline loops: CDR1 SGHTA, CDR2 FQGTGA. CDR3 nucleotide sequence: TGTGCCAGCAGCTCCCAAACGGGACAGGGCTACGAGCAGTACTTC. Protein product: CASSSQTGQGYEQYF.

The chain uses TRBV4-1 and TRBJ2-7; maybe TRBD2 (5 bases). Germline CDR1 is MGHRA and CDR2 is YSYEKL. V was cut by 0 bases and J by 9 bases, with 9 bases left in between. The CDR3 totals 12 residues. CDR3 amino acids: CASSQDSGRQYF. The CDR3 DNA reads TGCGCCAGCAGCCAAGATTCGGGGAGGCAGTACTTC.

The V gene is TRBV13, the J gene TRBJ2-3, with a tentative D call TRBD2 (6 bases). V lost 3 bases and J lost 0, with 13 bases in between. CDR3 length: 16 amino acids. Per the germline V gene, CDR1 is PRHDT and CDR2 is FYEKMQ (reference sequence). CDR3 nucleotides: TGTGCCAGCAGCTTGGGACTTACAACTAGCACAGATACGCAGTATTTT. Protein: CASSLGLTTSTDTQYF.

The chain carries TRBV6-5 and TRBJ2-7, with 10 nucleotides matching TRBD2. From germline, CDR1 is MNHEY and CDR2 SVGAGI. Unmatched junction bases numbered 5, after V lost 6 bases and J lost 0 bases. This CDR3 comprises 15 residues. DNA of the CDR3: TGTGCCAGCAGCCCCCGGACTAGCGGCTCCTACGAGCAGTACTTC. Translating gives CASSPRTSGSYEQYF.

This clone was counted a few times. The chain combines TRBV27 with TRBJ1-5, with 9 bases matching TRBD1. Trimming cost V 6 bases and J 3 bases; bases outside gene matches: 21. Germline CDR1 MNHEY, CDR2 SMNVEV (reference sequence). CDR3 length: 20 amino acids. In DNA form, the CDR3 reads TGTGCCAGCAGCCCACATCGGACAGGGGACATCCTCGGCGACAATCAGCCCCAGCATTTT. Protein: CASSPHRTGDILGDNQPQHF.

This chain links TRBV10-3 with TRBJ1-4, with D unclear. V was cut by 0 bases and J by 0 bases, with 11 bases left in between. This CDR3 has 17 residues. Germline V gives CDR1 ENHRY, CDR2 SYGVKD. CDR3: CAISESFSATTNEKLFF. CDR3 DNA sequence: TGTGCCATCAGTGAGTCGTTCTCCGCTACAACTAATGAAAAACTGTTTTTT.

The gene calls are TRBV25-1 and TRBJ1-5; D perhaps matches TRBD1 (6 bases). Trimming pared 1 base from V and 5 bases from J, leaving 15 bases between. From germline, CDR1 is MGHDK and CDR2 SYGVNS. This CDR3 spans 16 amino acids. CDR3 residues: CASSESLGGEHQPQHF. Written as DNA, the CDR3 is TGTGCCAGCAGTGAATCGCTAGGGGGGGAACATCAGCCCCAGCATTTT.

V and J are TRBV5-1 and TRBJ1-2; D may be TRBD1 (5 bases). Trimming removed 0 bases from V and 3 bases from J, with 12 bases in between. Germline V lookup: CDR1 SGHRS, CDR2 YFSETQ. The CDR3 is 15 residues long. The CDR3 here is CASSLAGRGDYGYTF. The CDR3 DNA sequence: TGCGCCAGCAGCTTGGCGGGGAGGGGAGACTATGGCTACACCTTC.

The chain recombines TRBV7-2 with TRBJ2-1; the match to TRBD1 covers 8 bases. V lost 5 bases and J lost 6; bases outside the gene matches: 12. Germline-derived CDR1 and CDR2 are SGHTA and FQGNSA. This CDR3 has 16 amino acids. This CDR3 reads CASSIRTGIKGNEQFF. The CDR3 bases are TGTGCCAGCAGCATTAGGACAGGGATAAAGGGCAATGAGCAGTTCTTC.

The genes are TRBV9 and TRBJ2-3; no reliable D call. This CDR3 contains 15 residues. V shed 8 bases and J shed 0 bases, with 16 bases lying between them. CDR1 and CDR2 from the germline V gene are SGDLS and YYNGEE. The chain's CDR3 is CARRAAVASTDTQYF. The DNA of the CDR3 is TGTGCCAGAAGGGCAGCCGTAGCTAGCACAGATACGCAGTATTTT.

In DNA form, the CDR3 reads TGTGCCAGCAAATTAGGACGCATGAACACTGAAGCTTTCTTT. Translated, it gives CASKLGRMNTEAFF. The J gene is TRBJ1-1, the V gene TRBV28; no definite D call. The CDR3 sequence is 14 residues long. The germline CDR1 and CDR2 sequences are MDHEN and SYDVKM. V was pared by 7 bases and J by 0 bases, with 12 bases between. Full variable domain (missing parts from reference TRBV28 and TRBJ1-1): DVKVTQSSRYLVKRTGEKVFLECVQDMDHENMFWYRQDPGLGLRLIYFSYDVKMKEKGDIPEGYSVSREKKERFSLILESASTNQTSMYLCASKLGRMNTEAFFGQGTRLTVV.

This chain joins TRBV6-1 and TRBJ1-1; no reliable D call. This CDR3 has 14 amino acids. Trimming cost V 3 bases and J 4 bases, with 12 bases left between them. Germline CDR1 and CDR2: MNHNS and SASEGT. The CDR3 nucleotides read TGTGCCAGCAGTGATCGCCTGACCGTCACTGAAGCTTTCTTT. This codes for CASSDRLTVTEAFF.

This clone has a single count. V and J are TRBV19 and TRBJ2-7; 12 bases are shared with TRBD1. The CDR3 totals 14 residues. Germline CDR1 LNHDA, CDR2 SQIVND (reference sequence). After removal of 7 bases from V and 4 bases from J, the junction contained 5 bases not matched to a gene. This chain's CDR3 is CASKEGQGAYEQYF. CDR3 nucleotide sequence: TGTGCCAGTAAGGAGGGACAGGGGGCTTACGAGCAGTACTTC.

There are a few counts of this clone. V gene TRBV7-9 combines with J gene TRBJ2-2; the D gene is possibly TRBD1 (5 bases). The V gene lost 5 bases and the J gene lost 4 bases, with 11 bases spanning the gap. Looked up from germline, CDR1 is SEHNR and CDR2 is FQNEAQ (reference sequence). The CDR3 sequence is 14 residues long. The CDR3 loop reads CASSGAWTTGELFF. The DNA for the CDR3 is TGTGCCAGCAGCGGGGCCTGGACCACCGGGGAGCTGTTTTTT.

The gene calls are TRBV30 and TRBJ2-1; the D gene is possibly TRBD1 (7 bases). V gave up 5 bases and J gave up 5 bases, with 16 bases separating them. The germline V gene encodes CDR1 GTSNPN and CDR2 SVGIG (reference sequence). The CDR3 has 14 amino acids. CDR3 loop: CAWGWRDRDNEQFF. In nucleotides, the CDR3 is TGTGCCTGGGGTTGGCGGGACAGAGACAATGAGCAGTTCTTC.

Notes on this clone: A read error may produce the germline difference seen at one junction end. V usage is TRBV7-7 and J usage is TRBJ2-1; D is uncertain. In germline, CDR1 is SSHAT, CDR2 FNYEAQ (reference sequence). The CDR3 has 16 amino acids. CDR3 amino acids: CASSPSDSRWGNEQFF. The CDR3 DNA follows: TGTGCTAGCAGCCCCTCTGACTCCAGGTGGGGCAATGAGCAGTTCTTC.

V usage is TRBV27 and J usage is TRBJ1-1, with TRBD1 matching 8 bases. With V trimmed by 8 bases and J by 1 base, 6 bases remained unmatched. Germline V gives CDR1 MNHEY, CDR2 SMNVEV (reference sequence). This CDR3 region has 14 residues. The CDR3 protein is CASSRTGTNTEAFF. CDR3 in DNA: TGTGCCAGCTCACGGACAGGGACGAACACTGAAGCTTTCTTT.

Only one count was recorded for this clone. V is TRBV19 and J is TRBJ2-1, with 10 positions matching TRBD2. The V and J ends lost 7 bases and 3 bases, in that order; junction bases with no gene match: 6. This CDR3 region has 15 residues. CDR1 is LNHDA, CDR2 SQIVND, per germline (reference sequence). CDR3 nucleotide sequence: TGTGCCAGTACTCCAGCGGGAGGGCTCTACAATGAGCAGTTCTTC. It yields the protein CASTPAGGLYNEQFF. The entire variable domain, with the rest obtained from reference TRBV19 and TRBJ2-1, is as follows: DGGITQSPKYLFRKEGQNVTLSCEQNLNHDAMYWYRQDPGQGLRLIYYSQIVNDFQKGDIAEGYSVSREKKESFPLTVTSAQKNPTAFYLCASTPAGGLYNEQFFGPGTRLTVL.

The chain couples TRBV28 to TRBJ1-5, with TRBD1 identical over 10 bases. J lost 2 bases, V lost 5 bases, and 6 bases had no gene match. The CDR3 loop spans 16 amino acids. The V gene's germline CDR1 is MDHEN and CDR2 SYDVKM. CDR3 nucleotides: TGTGCCAGCAGTCGCGGGGACAGGGGCCGCAATCAGCCCCAGCATTTT. Protein sequence: CASSRGDRGRNQPQHF.

The CDR3 region is CASRGASSYNSPLHF. CDR3 nucleotides: TGTGCCAGCAGAGGGGCTTCCTCCTATAATTCACCCCTCCACTTT. This chain uses TRBV9 with TRBJ1-6, with D perhaps matching TRBD1 (5 bases). V lost 5 bases and J 0 bases, leaving 9 bases between the germline ends. The CDR3 is made up of 15 amino acids. Germline values: CDR1 SGDLS, CDR2 YYNGEE.

V gene TRBV28 combines with J gene TRBJ2-7; 10 nucleotides align to TRBD1. The CDR3 is made up of 14 amino acids. The J segment lost 0 bases and the V segment lost 5 bases, leaving 1 base of the junction unmatched. The germline CDR1 and CDR2 sequences are MDHEN and SYDVKM. CDR3 residues: CASSRTGGSYEQYF. The CDR3 DNA reads TGTGCCAGCAGTAGGACAGGGGGCTCCTACGAGCAGTACTTC.